The present entry profiles one T cell receptor beta chain with its context. This sample is part of a study of T cells in tuberculosis. Study in general: Samples predate treatment or fall within its first 7 days.

Here immunoSEQ multiplex PCR was the method, and the copy in TCRdb shows in-frame clones only, minus some. The table includes some 31,000 clones, 86% detected once. Looked up from germline, CDR1 is MDHEN and CDR2 is SYDVKM. The ends lost 6 bases at V and 4 bases at J; junction bases unmatched: 7. The CDR3 extends over 14 amino acids. Time point indicated: new active TB diagnosis, blood taken before or within 7 days of starting treatment. V usage is TRBV28 and J usage is TRBJ1-2, with 8 bases lining up with TRBD1. This TCR was recovered from an adult with tuberculosis. Sequences were derived from PBMCs, sampled at tuberculosis diagnosis. CDR3 in amino acids: CASRRQGRGYGYTF. Written as DNA, the CDR3 is TGTGCCAGCAGGCGACAGGGGAGGGGCTATGGCTACACCTTC.